The rows below give T cell receptor beta chains drawn from one sample of a study of cytomegalovirus exposure and HLA in healthy donors. This table comes from immunoSEQ multiplex PCR, and its TCRdb copy is limited to in-frame clones, with some not included. The sample lists under 200,000 clones, about 90% occurring once. The specimen was PBMCs. These TCRs come from a woman between 18 and 30 years old in good health and CMV-seropositive. Both conserved end residues are part of each CDR3. Size values are once, few and many counts, or a class for expanded clones, and some rows have none.

cdr3_aa: CASSLRAGTALRNTEAFF; clone_size: -; j_call: TRBJ1-1; v_call: TRBV5-1
cdr3_aa: CASSFGQELNQPQHF; clone_size: -; j_call: TRBJ1-5; v_call: TRBV28
cdr3_aa: CATSREGRQRADNEQFF; clone_size: -; j_call: TRBJ2-1; v_call: TRBV15
cdr3_aa: CASSLRLAVARAGELFF; clone_size: -; j_call: TRBJ2-2; v_call: TRBV5-1
cdr3_aa: CASSQVRGGYGYTF; clone_size: -; j_call: TRBJ1-2; v_call: TRBV4-1
cdr3_aa: CASSLGTSGSYEQYF; clone_size: -; j_call: TRBJ2-7; v_call: TRBV7-2
cdr3_aa: CSVESGMRNEQFF; clone_size: once; j_call: TRBJ2-1; v_call: TRBV29-1
cdr3_aa: CASSSTGQGLYGYTF; clone_size: -; j_call: TRBJ1-2; v_call: TRBV4-2
cdr3_aa: CASSLGLAAGELFF; clone_size: -; j_call: TRBJ2-2; v_call: TRBV28
cdr3_aa: CATSRESPTRYGQETQYF; clone_size: -; j_call: TRBJ2-5; v_call: TRBV15
cdr3_aa: CASSQEVVGVLSYEQYF; clone_size: -; j_call: TRBJ2-7; v_call: TRBV4-2
cdr3_aa: CASSLFPTRPSTRAGELFF; clone_size: -; j_call: TRBJ2-2; v_call: TRBV7-8
cdr3_aa: CATKTGGVGGTEAFF; clone_size: -; j_call: TRBJ1-1; v_call: TRBV10-3
cdr3_aa: CASSLAAGYEQYF; clone_size: -; j_call: TRBJ2-7; v_call: TRBV7-9
cdr3_aa: CASSVGSGGDSYEQYF; clone_size: -; j_call: TRBJ2-7; v_call: TRBV9
cdr3_aa: CASSPLAGGSYEQYF; clone_size: once; j_call: TRBJ2-7; v_call: TRBV7-9
cdr3_aa: CASEGGGNQPQHF; clone_size: -; j_call: TRBJ1-5; v_call: TRBV28
cdr3_aa: CASSLADRRGSPYEQYF; clone_size: -; j_call: TRBJ2-7; v_call: TRBV7-2
cdr3_aa: CASSVGPSRGQETQYF; clone_size: -; j_call: TRBJ2-5; v_call: TRBV9
cdr3_aa: CATSSRRGNTIYF; clone_size: -; j_call: TRBJ1-3; v_call: TRBV15
cdr3_aa: CASSPPGLGAYEQYF; clone_size: -; j_call: TRBJ2-7; v_call: TRBV5-6
cdr3_aa: CASSYDRTGAGNTIYF; clone_size: -; j_call: TRBJ1-3; v_call: TRBV6-5
cdr3_aa: CASSHSGAGVYEQYF; clone_size: -; j_call: TRBJ2-7; v_call: TRBV4-3
cdr3_aa: CASSLVTGQGYVAYGYTF; clone_size: -; j_call: TRBJ1-2; v_call: TRBV7-9
cdr3_aa: CASSELAGNTDTQYF; clone_size: -; j_call: TRBJ2-3; v_call: TRBV28
cdr3_aa: CASSEEMDRGPYEQYF; clone_size: -; j_call: TRBJ2-7; v_call: TRBV6-1
cdr3_aa: CSVEPIYNEQFF; clone_size: once; j_call: TRBJ2-1; v_call: TRBV29-1
cdr3_aa: CASSPPLADPSTDTQYF; clone_size: -; j_call: TRBJ2-3; v_call: TRBV13
cdr3_aa: CASSQDKELAGGLYNEQFF; clone_size: -; j_call: TRBJ2-1; v_call: TRBV4-3
cdr3_aa: CASVQAGSYNEQFF; clone_size: -; j_call: TRBJ2-1; v_call: TRBV28
cdr3_aa: CASSSLGQGDQPQHF; clone_size: -; j_call: TRBJ1-5; v_call: TRBV5-6
cdr3_aa: CASTGLGDYTGELFF; clone_size: -; j_call: TRBJ2-2; v_call: TRBV2
cdr3_aa: CASSSLRGSQKLFF; clone_size: -; j_call: TRBJ1-4; v_call: TRBV11-2
cdr3_aa: CASSQRQGPYNEQFF; clone_size: few; j_call: TRBJ2-1; v_call: TRBV7-8
cdr3_aa: CASRQSNEKLFF; clone_size: -; j_call: TRBJ1-4; v_call: TRBV10-2
cdr3_aa: CASSWWSGLADEQYF; clone_size: few; j_call: TRBJ2-7; v_call: TRBV5-1
cdr3_aa: CASSLAGDRTDTQYF; clone_size: -; j_call: TRBJ2-3; v_call: TRBV5-1
cdr3_aa: CAVQSSPGLDSEQYF; clone_size: few; j_call: TRBJ2-7; v_call: TRBV10-3
cdr3_aa: CSVTQGAGQPQHF; clone_size: -; j_call: TRBJ1-5; v_call: TRBV29-1
cdr3_aa: CASSFQGAGNTIYF; clone_size: -; j_call: TRBJ1-3; v_call: TRBV7-3
cdr3_aa: CASSLSGSYGYTF; clone_size: once; j_call: TRBJ1-2; v_call: TRBV7-9
cdr3_aa: CASSPGRPGNTIYF; clone_size: -; j_call: TRBJ1-3; v_call: TRBV7-2